Listed here are 15 T cell receptor beta chains from one sample, sequenced in a study of tumor-infiltrating lymphocytes in primary liver carcinoma. Scientists recovered RNA and DNA together from about 20-30 mg of unsorted bulk tissue. TCR beta cDNA was reverse-transcribed from 450 to 500 ng of total RNA. The reaction used a constant-region primer and ProtoScript II reverse transcriptase. Three nested multiplex PCR rounds of slightly modified ARM-PCR generated TCR beta libraries. TRBV1-TRBV30 forward primers and a C-beta reverse primer were used in the first two PCR rounds, which each ran for about 10 cycles. TCRdb reanalysed the multiplex PCR reads using MiXCR and keeps one entry per CDR3 protein. Here the sample spans 90,000 to 110,000 distinct CDR3 sequences, approximately 82% being singletons. Sequenced input: liver tumor tissue from sampling region 3. Subset denoted: tumor region T3, left-lateral pole. The source is a man aged 40-49 years with primary liver carcinoma and hepatitis B virus infection.

Concerning this clonotype itself: A junction end diverges from the germline sequence, so it may reflect a read error. This rearrangement joins TRBV7-3 to TRBJ2-3; D is perhaps TRBD1 or TRBD2 (5 bases each). Germline CDR1 reads SGHTA; CDR2 reads FQGTGA. The CDR3 loop spans 15 amino acids. CDR3 amino acids: CASSHGAFSTDTLYF. CDR3 in DNA: TGTGCCAGCAGCCACGGGGCTTTTAGCACAGATACGCTGTATTTT.

On this clonotype: A junction boundary mismatches the germline segment, possibly from a read error. The chain carries TRBV29-1 and TRBJ2-5, with D uncertain. Germline lookup yields CDR1 SQVTM and CDR2 ANQGSEA. The CDR3 loop spans 15 amino acids. CDR3 protein: CIVGSAASRSETQYF. Here the CDR3 DNA reads TGCATCGTTGGATCCGCGGCGAGTAGATCGGAGACCCAGTACTTC.

This clonotype was recorded only once. Being one base from a much bigger clone, this may be a read error. This rearrangement joins TRBV2 to TRBJ2-1; 11 nucleotides align to TRBD2. Germline assignment: CDR1 SNHLY and CDR2 FYNNEI. The CDR3 consists of 15 residues. The CDR3 protein is CASRSRLAGNNEHFF. The CDR3 coding sequence is TGTGCCAGCAGGTCCCGACTAGCGGGAAACAATGAGCACTTCTTC. Looking up the rest from reference TRBV2 and TRBJ2-1 gives the full variable domain: EPEVTQTPSHQVTQMGQEVILRCVPISNHLYFYWYRQILGQKVEFLVSFYNNEISEKSEIFDDQFSVERPDGSNFTLKIRSTKLEDSAMYFCASRSRLAGNNEHFFGPGTRLTVL.

With regard to this clonotype: Compared with germline, one end of the junction differs, possibly owing to a read error. The gene calls are TRBV5-1 and TRBJ2-7; 9 nucleotides match TRBD2. The germline V gene has CDR1 SGHRS and CDR2 YFSETQ. This CDR3 contains 18 residues. This chain's CDR3 is CTSSLDHGSGRFLPEQYF. In nucleotides, the CDR3 is TGCACCAGCAGCTTGGATCATGGTAGCGGGAGATTCCTCCCCGAGCAGTACTTC.

This clonotype was detected many times. The gene calls are TRBV12-3 or TRBV12-4 and TRBJ2-3; TRBD2 is a possible D gene (5 bases). V was pared by 5 bases and J by 2 bases, with 17 bases between. The CDR3 has 16 amino acids. The CDR3 is CASSPSEGGHTDTQYF. DNA of the CDR3: TGTGCCAGCAGTCCCTCGGAAGGCGGGCACACAGATACGCAGTATTTT.

The rearrangement links TRBV29-1 to TRBJ1-1; a weak D match, TRBD1 (5 bases). Germline-derived CDR1 and CDR2 are SQVTM and ANQGSEA. This CDR3 spans 11 amino acids. V was trimmed by 8 bases and J by 8 bases, leaving 15 bases between them. Here the CDR3 DNA reads TGCAGCACCGGGGACCCCAGCGAAGCTTTCTTT. Protein sequence: CSTGDPSEAFF.

Worth noting for this clonotype: The CDR3 end shows no conserved phenylalanine or tryptophan, and so a read error is likely. The gene calls are TRBV6-6 and TRBJ2-1; 9 bases map to TRBD2. The CDR3 has 18 amino acids. Germline trimming cut 0 bases from V and 8 bases from J; bases unmatched to any gene: 14. Germline CDR1 and CDR2: MNHNY and SVGAGI (reference sequence). The CDR3 nucleotides read TGTGCCAGCAGTTACTCGATTGGGGGGACTAGCCAGCAGGATGAGCAGTTCTAC. It encodes CASSYSIGGTSQQDEQFY.

Concerning this clonotype itself: The junction and the germline gene differ at one end; a read error may be behind it. The chain combines TRBV12-3 or TRBV12-4 with TRBJ2-2, with 7 nucleotides matching TRBD2. There are 14 residues in the CDR3. The CDR3 sequence is CASSLADYSGELFF. In nucleotides, the CDR3 is TGTGCCAGCAGTTTAGCGGACTACAGCGGGGAACTGTTTTTT.

Of note for this clonotype: Since the CDR3 does not end with the conserved phenylalanine or tryptophan, this likely comes from a read error. This sequence joins TRBV28 and TRBJ2-4, with TRBD1 matching 8 bases. The V gene end was trimmed by 6 bases and the J gene end by 7 bases; junction bases not matched to a gene: 11. CDR1 MDHEN and CDR2 SYDVKM come from the germline V gene. The CDR3 length is 15 residues. The chain's CDR3 is CASRPGQAIGNIQYY. Written as DNA, the CDR3 is TGTGCCAGCAGACCGGGACAGGCTATAGGGAACATTCAGTACTAC.

J is TRBJ1-2 and V is TRBV4-3, with 7 bases identical to TRBD1. V gave up 3 bases and J gave up 4 bases; unmatched junction bases: 14. The CDR3 extends over 17 amino acids. Germline CDR1 LGHNA, CDR2 YSLEER. Here the CDR3 reads CASSQYYRQGRIYGYTF. DNA of the CDR3: TGCGCCAGCAGCCAGTATTATCGACAGGGACGGATCTATGGCTACACCTTC.

Regarding this clonotype: A junction boundary mismatches the germline segment, possibly from a read error. This sequence joins TRBV11-1 and TRBJ2-3; D call uncertain. Germline CDR1 SGHAT, CDR2 FQDESV (reference sequence). The CDR3 totals 14 residues. CDR3 nucleotides: TGTGCCAGCAGCCCACCCCCTGGAGCAGGTATGCAGTACTTT. Translating gives CASSPPPGAGMQYF.

The chain recombines TRBV15 with TRBJ2-3, with TRBD1 identical over 7 bases. This CDR3 comprises 12 residues. With V trimmed by 5 bases and J by 9 bases, 5 bases remained unmatched. Germline V CDR1 and CDR2: LNHNV, YYDKDF (reference sequence). CDR3 bases: TGTGCCACCAGCTCCCGGACAGGCACGCAGTATTTT. Protein: CATSSRTGTQYF.

This clonotype has more than one count but fewer than ten. The chain combines TRBV19 with TRBJ1-1; 10 nucleotides align to TRBD1. Germline values: CDR1 LNHDA, CDR2 SQIVND (reference sequence). The V segment lost 2 bases and the J segment 3 bases; nucleotides outside the gene matches: 3. The CDR3 spans 15 residues. CDR3 nucleotides: TGTGCCAGTAGTATACGGACAGGGGGTTACACTGAAGCTTTCTTT. Its protein is CASSIRTGGYTEAFF.

This chain joins TRBV12-3 or TRBV12-4 and TRBJ2-3, with D possibly matching TRBD2 (5 bases). V shed 2 bases and J shed 2 bases, with 17 bases lying between them. The CDR3 contains 17 residues. As DNA, the CDR3 is TGTGCCAGCAGTTTAACTTCCGCGGGTTCAGACACAGATACGCAGTATTTT. This sequence encodes CASSLTSAGSDTDTQYF.

As regards this clonotype: It is likely a read error, because the conserved phenylalanine at the end of the CDR3 is missing. J is TRBJ2-6 and V is TRBV5-1; possible D gene TRBD2, 6 bases. The CDR3 is 17 residues long. CDR1 is SGHRS, CDR2 YFSETQ, per germline. V was shortened by 7 bases and J by 0 bases, with 17 bases between the two germline ends. The CDR3 reads CASCPLEGNSGANVLTL. The CDR3 coding sequence is TGCGCCAGCTGCCCCCTGGAGGGGAACTCTGGGGCCAACGTCCTGACTTTG.